The 14 T cell receptor beta chains given below trace back to one sample, sequenced in a study of T cells in localized non-small cell lung cancer. Clones were sequenced by immunoSEQ multiplex PCR, and TCRdb holds only the in-frame ones, with some missing. The sample carries about 40,000 clones, roughly 79% recorded once. Specimen: peripheral blood mononuclear cells, collected before any cancer treatment. Every receptor here comes from a male donor aged 60 or over with stage II lung adenocarcinoma.

The CDR3 coding sequence is TGTGCCAGCAGCACCACAGGGGGCACTGAAGCTTTCTTT. Protein: CASSTTGGTEAFF. The gene calls are TRBV5-5 and TRBJ1-1; 8 bases are shared with TRBD1. CDR3 length: 13 residues. CDR1 SGHKS and CDR2 YYEKEE come from the germline V gene (reference sequence). With V trimmed by 4 bases and J by 4 bases, 3 bases remained unmatched.

This clone appeared a single time. The chain has TRBV28 and TRBJ2-3; 10 nucleotides agree with TRBD2. This CDR3 is 18 amino acids long. Germline loops: CDR1 MDHEN, CDR2 SYDVKM. V lost 3 bases to trimming and J lost 2 bases; unmatched junction nucleotides: 11. CDR3 coding DNA: TGTGCCAGCAGTTTCCCCCGGACTAGCGGATACCTCACAGATACGCAGTATTTT. It is translated as CASSFPRTSGYLTDTQYF.

The chain combines TRBV2 with TRBJ1-2, with TRBD1 matching 9 bases. Per the germline V gene, CDR1 is SNHLY and CDR2 is FYNNEI. The trim removed 6 bases at V and 6 bases at J, leaving 5 bases unmatched. This CDR3 has 13 residues. The CDR3 nucleotides read TGTGCCAGCAGCCTCCGGGACAGGGATGGCTACACCTTC. Protein: CASSLRDRDGYTF.

The rearrangement uses TRBV10-3 and TRBJ1-2, with D unresolved. The CDR3 contains 17 residues. Per the germline V gene, CDR1 is ENHRY and CDR2 is SYGVKD. Trimming took 0 bases from V and 8 from J, leaving 22 bases between them. The CDR3 bases are TGTGCCATCAGTGAGTCCAGGCATGGAACAGACCCCTGGGGCTACACCTTC. It encodes CAISESRHGTDPWGYTF.

The CDR3 region has the DNA TGTGCCAGCAGTGTCAGAAGCGAGCAGTACTTC. As protein: CASSVRSEQYF. The J gene is TRBJ2-7, the V gene TRBV6-1; the D is unclear. This CDR3 has 11 amino acids. V was pared by 4 bases and J by 6 bases, with 7 bases between. Looked up from germline, CDR1 is MNHNS and CDR2 is SASEGT.

The CDR3 region is CASSQGGLAYNEQFF. The CDR3 coding sequence is TGCGCCAGCAGCCAAGGGGGGCTTGCCTACAATGAGCAGTTCTTC. The chain combines TRBV4-3 with TRBJ2-1; a weak D match, TRBD1 (6 bases). Trimming took off 1 base at V and 2 bases at J, with 9 bases between the two ends. This CDR3 region has 15 residues. Germline CDR1 LGHNA, CDR2 YSLEER.

This clone has more than one count but fewer than ten. The V and J genes are TRBV2 and TRBJ1-6; the D is unclear. The germline V and J ends were trimmed by 10 bases and 0 bases, with 7 bases remaining between them. The length of the CDR3 is 13 residues. Germline CDR1 and CDR2: SNHLY and FYNNEI. For the CDR3, the DNA is TGTGCCACCTCGGGCTCCTATAATTCACCCCTCCACTTT. Its translation: CATSGSYNSPLHF.

This clone appeared once. V and J are TRBV5-6 and TRBJ2-7; D possibly corresponds to TRBD2 (6 bases). Per the germline V gene, CDR1 is SGHDT and CDR2 is YYEEEE. The CDR3 is 14 residues long. V lost 4 bases and J 5 bases, leaving 16 bases between the germline ends. In nucleotides, the CDR3 is TGTGCCAGCAGCCCGGGACTCCTCCTCGACGAGCAGTACTTC. Amino acids: CASSPGLLLDEQYF.

The chain employs TRBV9 and TRBJ1-3, with TRBD1 identical over 7 bases. Trimming cost V 4 bases and J 3 bases; bases outside gene matches: 7. CDR1 and CDR2 from the germline V gene are SGDLS and YYNGEE. The CDR3 totals 15 residues. The CDR3 nucleotides are TGTGCCAGCAGCCCGGGGGGGGACAGTGGAAACACCATATATTTT. Residues: CASSPGGDSGNTIYF. Drawing the rest from reference TRBV9 and TRBJ1-3, the complete variable domain is DSGVTQTPKHLITATGQRVTLRCSPRSGDLSVYWYQQSLDQGLQFLIQYYNGEERAKGNILERFSAQQFPDLHSELNLSSLELGDSALYFCASSPGGDSGNTIYFGEGSWLTVV.

The gene calls are TRBV19 and TRBJ1-4; D ambiguous. Trimming shortened V by 6 bases and J by 4 bases, and 9 bases separated the two germline ends. Germline V gives CDR1 LNHDA, CDR2 SQIVND (reference sequence). The CDR3 has 13 amino acids. CDR3 loop: CASSNRYNEKLFF. For the CDR3, the DNA is TGTGCCAGTAGCAACAGATATAATGAAAAACTGTTTTTT.

This rearrangement joins TRBV19 to TRBJ1-3; D is uncertain. Germline CDR1 and CDR2: LNHDA and SQIVND (reference sequence). Trimming shortened V by 5 bases and J by 0 bases, and 8 bases separated the two germline ends. This CDR3 contains 14 residues. DNA of the CDR3: TGTGCCAGTAGTCGAATGAGCTCTGGAAACACCATATATTTT. It yields the protein CASSRMSSGNTIYF.

The J gene is TRBJ2-7, the V gene TRBV4-1; possible D gene TRBD2, 5 bases. V lost 4 bases to trimming and J lost 7 bases, with 11 bases between them. CDR1 is MGHRA, CDR2 YSYEKL, per germline. The CDR3 is 12 residues long. CDR3 amino acids: CASSRDRGEQYF. Written as DNA, the CDR3 is TGCGCCAGCAGCCGAGATCGGGGTGAGCAGTACTTC.

The J gene is TRBJ2-7, the V gene TRBV11-2; TRBD1 matches at 8 bases. V was pared by 5 bases and J by 3 bases, with 9 bases of the junction left unmatched. Germline-derived CDR1 and CDR2 are SGHAT and FQNNGV. This CDR3 contains 15 residues. CDR3 in DNA: TGTGCCAGCAGCAAGCTGCCGGGACAGGTCTACGAGCAGTACTTC. It yields the protein CASSKLPGQVYEQYF.

This clone was detected only once. The rearrangement joins TRBV9 to TRBJ2-3; tentative D call: TRBD2 (6 bases). The CDR3 sequence is 17 residues long. Germline CDR1 and CDR2: SGDLS and YYNGEE. The V and J ends lost 4 bases and 3 bases respectively, with 21 bases between them. CDR3 nucleotide sequence: TGTGCCAGCAGCCCCAGAGGGCTAGCGTTGGAGACAGATACGCAGTATTTT. Translated: CASSPRGLALETDTQYF. The entire variable domain, with the rest obtained from reference TRBV9 and TRBJ2-3, is as follows: DSGVTQTPKHLITATGQRVTLRCSPRSGDLSVYWYQQSLDQGLQFLIQYYNGEERAKGNILERFSAQQFPDLHSELNLSSLELGDSALYFCASSPRGLALETDTQYFGPGTRLTVL.